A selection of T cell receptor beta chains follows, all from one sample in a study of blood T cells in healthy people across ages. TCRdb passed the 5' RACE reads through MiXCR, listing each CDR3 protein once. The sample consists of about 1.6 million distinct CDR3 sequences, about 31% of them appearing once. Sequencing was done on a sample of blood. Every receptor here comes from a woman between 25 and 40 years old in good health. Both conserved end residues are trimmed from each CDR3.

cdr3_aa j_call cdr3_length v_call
ASSGGTGVYEQY TRBJ2-7 12 TRBV28
ASSLSPSGSVGGELF TRBJ2-2 15 TRBV11-2
SAGGPLNTEAF TRBJ1-1 11 TRBV20-1
ASSFGKETQY TRBJ2-5 10 TRBV5-1
ATSRERTSVNEQF TRBJ2-1 13 TRBV15
SGSGGPINEQF TRBJ2-1 11 TRBV29-1
ATSSGGYNQPQH TRBJ1-5 12 TRBV15
ASSTPGQGLIRTEAF TRBJ1-1 15 TRBV28
SVGPTDTQY TRBJ2-3 9 TRBV29-1
ASSRGQEPYEQY TRBJ2-7 12 TRBV18
ASSPGTSGRRTDTQY TRBJ2-3 15 TRBV4-1
ATSRFPSYEQY TRBJ2-7 11 TRBV15
SARGPTVMNTEAF TRBJ1-1 13 TRBV20-1
ASSLHPQGAESNQPQH TRBJ1-5 16 TRBV5-5
ASSQTLVVNAEAF TRBJ1-1 13 TRBV3-1
AGSQDLLRVAVLMETQY TRBJ2-5 17 TRBV4-1